A selection of T cell receptor beta chains follows, all from one sample in a study of T-cell reconstitution after alpha-beta-depleted transplantation in children. TCRdb processed the PCR reads anew with MiXCR; each CDR3 protein has one entry. The sample holds roughly 500,000 distinct CDR3 sequences, approximately 16% seen once. Source: PBMCs from the stem cell graft donor, taken from the stem cell graft. These receptors originate from a human donor who donated a stem cell graft to a child with acute lymphoblastic leukemia. CDR3s include the opening cysteine and the closing phenylalanine or tryptophan. The D gene is left open where the match is weak. Expanded clones get a size class; other rows say once, few or many, or leave the size out.

. . TRBJ2-6 TRBV15 TGTGCCACCAGCTCGTACAGGTCTGGGGCCAACGTCCTGACTTTC CATSSYRSGANVLTF
. . TRBJ1-6 TRBV5-6 TGTGCCAGCAGCTTGGTCCAGGGGCCGGGAGAGTCCCTCCACTTT CASSLVQGPGESLHF
few TRBD1 TRBJ2-7 TRBV5-1 TGCGCCAGCAGCTTAAATCCTGGACAGGTTGGCTACGAGCAGTACTTC CASSLNPGQVGYEQYF
. . TRBJ1-1 TRBV12-3/TRBV12-4 TGTGCCAGCAGTCTGATGATGGACGTCGACTGTGAAGCTTTCTTT CASSLMMDVDCEAFF
. TRBD1 TRBJ1-1 TRBV5-1 TGCGCCAGCAGCCCCGCCTACAGGGGATCGAACACTGAAGCTTTCTTT CASSPAYRGSNTEAFF
. . TRBJ1-2 TRBV5-5 TGTGCCAGCAGCTTGGTAACGGGGGCAAATGGCTACACCTTC CASSLVTGANGYTF
. . TRBJ1-4 TRBV6-5 TGTGCCAGCAGGCTTACCGAGGAGGATGAAAAACTGTTTTTT CASRLTEEDEKLFF
few . TRBJ1-1 TRBV7-9 TGTGCCAGCAGCTTCGGACCGCTGAACACTGAAGCTTTCTTT CASSFGPLNTEAFF
few . TRBJ2-5 TRBV5-1 TGCGCCAGCAGCTGGGACACATACCAAGAGACCCAGTACTTC CASSWDTYQETQYF
. . TRBJ1-1 TRBV6-5 TGTGCCAGCGGACCTACAGGAGGGAGCACTGAAGCTTTCTTT CASGPTGGSTEAFF
. TRBD1 TRBJ2-2 TRBV12-3/TRBV12-4 TGTGCCAGCACCGAGGACAGGGACACCGGGGAGCTGTTTTTT CASTEDRDTGELFF
. TRBD2 TRBJ2-5 TRBV3-1 TGTGCCAGCAGCCCGGTCAGGGCCGGGGGGGAGACCCAGTACTTC CASSPVRAGGETQYF
. . TRBJ2-7 TRBV10-3 TGTGCCACAGCCTACGGGCAGGGCTACGAGCAGTACTTC CATAYGQGYEQYF
few . TRBJ1-3 TRBV20-1 TGCAGTGCCCTTCAGGGGAAGGGAAACACCATATATTTT CSALQGKGNTIYF
. . TRBJ1-1 TRBV4-1 TGCGCCATCCTTACACCATGGACTGAAGCTTTCTTT CAILTPWTEAFF
. . TRBJ1-3 TRBV6-5 TGTGCCAGCAGTTACGAGGGGCGCGGAAACACCATATATTTT CASSYEGRGNTIYF
. . TRBJ1-2 TRBV25-1 TGTGCCAGCAGTGCGCAGACCGAGACCGGCTATGGCTACACCTTC CASSAQTETGYGYTF
few TRBD2 TRBJ2-1 TRBV19 TGTGCCAGTAGTATCATTAGCGGGAGGCACTCCTACAATGAGCAGTTCTTC CASSIISGRHSYNEQFF
few . TRBJ2-1 TRBV11-1 TGTGCCAGCAGCTTAGAGAAGTCCTACAATGAGCAGTTCTTC CASSLEKSYNEQFF
few . TRBJ1-1 TRBV10-1 TGCGCCAGCAAATTGGACAGCCGCAACACTGAAGCTTTCTTT CASKLDSRNTEAFF
. . TRBJ2-3 TRBV20-1 TGCAGTGCGGGGTCCGGTCTCACAGATACGCAGTATTTT CSAGSGLTDTQYF
many . TRBJ1-3 TRBV12-3/TRBV12-4 TGTGCCAGCACTATCGGCATTGACGCTGGAAACACCATATATTTT CASTIGIDAGNTIYF
. . TRBJ2-7 TRBV19 TGTGCCAGTAGTCTCCAGGACCCTCGCAGCGGCGAGCAGTACTTC CASSLQDPRSGEQYF
. TRBD1 TRBJ1-3 TRBV5-1 TGCGCCAGCAGCTACGGGACAGAGGGAAACACCATATATTTT CASSYGTEGNTIYF
. . TRBJ2-5 TRBV6-2/TRBV6-3 TGTGCCAGCAAATGGGGCAGGAACGGTGAGACCCAGTACTTC CASKWGRNGETQYF
few TRBD1 TRBJ1-1 TRBV20-1 TGCAGTGCTAGAGACGCAACAGGGGGTGAAGCTTTCTTT CSARDATGGEAFF
. . TRBJ2-7 TRBV9 TGTGCCAGCAGCGTAGGCCCCTTTGGAGCTTCCTACGAGCAGTACTTC CASSVGPFGASYEQYF
few . TRBJ2-6 TRBV6-2/TRBV6-3 TGTGCCAGCACCGTAGACTCTGGGGCCAACGTCCTGACTTTC CASTVDSGANVLTF
few . TRBJ1-1 TRBV15 TGTGCCACCAGCGGAGCAACAGGGTTGACTGAAGCTTTCTTT CATSGATGLTEAFF
. . TRBJ1-2 TRBV5-1 TGCGCCAGCAGGGGGAACTACTATGGCTACACCTTC CASRGNYYGYTF
few . TRBJ2-3 TRBV5-4 TGTGCCAGCAGCGGCGGCACTAGCCTCACAGATACGCAGTATTTT CASSGGTSLTDTQYF
. . TRBJ2-3 TRBV27 TGTGCCAGCAGTTCTCCCCTCAGGGGCACAGATACGCAGTATTTT CASSSPLRGTDTQYF
few TRBD1 TRBJ2-1 TRBV7-9 TGTGCCAGCAGCCGTCCCGGACAGGGACACTTCAATGAGCAGTTCTTC CASSRPGQGHFNEQFF
few . TRBJ2-2 TRBV29-1 TGCAGCGTTGAATCAGGGGACCGGGAGCTGTTTTTT CSVESGDRELFF
few TRBD2 TRBJ2-1 TRBV7-2 TGTGCCAGCAGTTTACCCATGACTAGCGGGCCGGGCGATGAGCAGTTCTTC CASSLPMTSGPGDEQFF
. TRBD2 TRBJ2-7 TRBV5-1 TGCGCCAGCAGCTTGGAAAGTAGCGGGAGCATACTTAACTACGAGCAGTACTTC CASSLESSGSILNYEQYF
many TRBD2 TRBJ2-1 TRBV28 TGTGCCAGCAGTAAGTTAGCGGGAGTGGATGAGCAGTTCTTC CASSKLAGVDEQFF
. TRBD1 TRBJ2-7 TRBV4-1 TGCGCCAGCAGCCAAGGGGACAGGGACTCCGAGCAGTACTTC CASSQGDRDSEQYF
few . TRBJ2-2 TRBV29-1 TGCAGCGTTGACTTGGCTCCTCCCCACACCGGGGAGCTGTTTTTT CSVDLAPPHTGELFF
few . TRBJ1-1 TRBV20-1 TGCAGTGCCGAGCAGCAGAACACTGAAGCTTTCTTT CSAEQQNTEAFF
. . TRBJ2-5 TRBV29-1 TGCAGCGTTGAAGGGGGACGACAGACCCAAGAGACCCAGTACTTC CSVEGGRQTQETQYF
. TRBD2 TRBJ2-1 TRBV9 TGTGCCAGCAGCTCAGGGGCCCCCGCTAGCGGGAGGCTCAGGGTCAATGAGCAGTTCTTC CASSSGAPASGRLRVNEQFF
. . TRBJ2-7 TRBV12-3/TRBV12-4 TGTGCCAGCAGCCGGAGACAGGTCGGCGAGCAGTACTTC CASSRRQVGEQYF
. . TRBJ1-5 TRBV18 TGTGCCAGCACGTCGACTGAGGGCAATCAGCCCCAGCATTTT CASTSTEGNQPQHF
few . TRBJ1-1 TRBV7-6 TGTGCCAGCAGCTCCAGGGTAGGGACTGAAGCTTTCTTT CASSSRVGTEAFF
few . TRBJ1-1 TRBV12-3/TRBV12-4 TGTGCCAGCAGTCCCACAGGTACGATGGCTGAAGCTTTCTTT CASSPTGTMAEAFF
. . TRBJ2-5 TRBV15 TGTGCCACCAGCGAGGGGGACGTTCAAGAGACCCAGTACTTC CATSEGDVQETQYF
few TRBD2 TRBJ2-1 TRBV20-1 TGCAGTGCTAGAGATCTGACGGGAGGGAGTGAGCAGTTCTTC CSARDLTGGSEQFF
few . TRBJ2-2 TRBV5-6 TGTGCCAGCAGCTTAGGAGCATACACCGGGGAGCTGTTTTTT CASSLGAYTGELFF
. TRBD1 TRBJ2-5 TRBV5-6 TGTGCCAGCAGCTTGTTGATGACAGGGGGCAGGGAGACCCAGTACTTC CASSLLMTGGRETQYF
. . TRBJ2-2 TRBV4-2 TGTGCCAGCAGCGAGGAGGGCCTCGATGACACCGGGGAGCTGTTTTTT CASSEEGLDDTGELFF
. . TRBJ2-2 TRBV6-4 TGTGCCAGCAGCCCACTCGGAACTAAGAACACCGGGGAGCTGTTTTTT CASSPLGTKNTGELFF